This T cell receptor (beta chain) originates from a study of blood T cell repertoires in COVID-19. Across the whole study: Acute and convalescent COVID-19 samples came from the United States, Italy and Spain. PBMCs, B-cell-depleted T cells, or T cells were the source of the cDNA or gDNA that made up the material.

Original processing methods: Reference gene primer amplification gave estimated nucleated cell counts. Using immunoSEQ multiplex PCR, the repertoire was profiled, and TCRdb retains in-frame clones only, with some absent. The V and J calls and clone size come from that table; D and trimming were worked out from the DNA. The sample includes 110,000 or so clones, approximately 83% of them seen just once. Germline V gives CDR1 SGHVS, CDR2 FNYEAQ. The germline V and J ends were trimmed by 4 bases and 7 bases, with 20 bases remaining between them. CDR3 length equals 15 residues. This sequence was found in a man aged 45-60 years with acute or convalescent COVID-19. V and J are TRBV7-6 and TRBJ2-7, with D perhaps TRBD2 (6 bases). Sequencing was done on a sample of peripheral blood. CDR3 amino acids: CASSSTGTLRGEQYF. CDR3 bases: TGTGCCAGCAGCTCCACCGGGACTCTCCGCGGGGAGCAGTACTTC.